This passage covers 11 T cell receptor beta chains from one sample sequenced in a study of CD8 T cells in Susac syndrome. Reverse transcription of about 0.5 to 1 ug RNA used random hexamers. TCRdb analysed the immunoSEQ multiplex PCR reads with MiXCR anew, one entry per CDR3 protein. The repertoire holds hundreds of thousands of distinct CDR3 sequences, approximately 94% seen once, with about 0.15% in the top ten. Source material: CD4+ T cells from PBMCs. The receptors stem from a human donor with Susac syndrome.

The rearrangement joins TRBV6-5 to TRBJ1-5; D is uncertain. Germline V gives CDR1 MNHEY, CDR2 SVGAGI. CDR3 length: 14 residues. With 6 bases removed from V and 4 bases from J, the gap between germline ends came to 13 bases. The CDR3 spells CASSGPERNQPQHF. The DNA for the CDR3 is TGTGCCAGCAGCGGACCAGAAAGGAATCAGCCCCAGCATTTT.

V and J are TRBV10-3 and TRBJ1-6; D not certain. V lost 3 bases, J lost 5 bases, and 11 bases lay in between. The CDR3 covers 15 residues. Looked up from germline, CDR1 is ENHRY and CDR2 is SYGVKD. The CDR3 bases are TGTGCCATCAGTGAACTGCCTGCTGATAATTCACCCCTCCACTTT. It codes for CAISELPADNSPLHF.

The chain recombines TRBV6-1 with TRBJ1-5; possibly TRBD1 for D (5 bases). Germline V gene sequence: CDR1 MNHNS, CDR2 SASEGT. This CDR3 region has 13 residues. The V gene lost 1 base and the J gene lost 7 bases, with 8 bases spanning the gap. The CDR3 sequence: CASSEGGYQPQHF. The CDR3 DNA sequence: TGTGCCAGCAGTGAAGGGGGGTACCAGCCCCAGCATTTT.

This chain links TRBV4-1 with TRBJ1-2; 8 bases line up with TRBD1. The germline gives CDR1 MGHRA, CDR2 YSYEKL. This CDR3 has 18 amino acids. The V segment lost 0 bases and the J segment 0 bases; nucleotides outside the gene matches: 9. The CDR3 loop reads CASSQDLGQEVSNYGYTF. CDR3 nucleotide sequence: TGCGCCAGCAGCCAAGATCTGGGACAGGAGGTCTCTAACTATGGCTACACCTTC.

This clonotype was detected only once. V is TRBV10-3 and J is TRBJ2-5; TRBD2 agrees at 10 bases. Trimming took 6 bases from V and 2 from J; bases not matched to a gene: 3. CDR1 is ENHRY and CDR2 is SYGVKD in the germline V gene. This CDR3 has 14 amino acids. The CDR3 is CAISGTSDQETQYF. DNA of the CDR3: TGTGCCATCAGCGGGACTAGCGATCAAGAGACCCAGTACTTC.

The CDR3 DNA is TGTGCCAGCAGCCAAGGCGGAAATAATTCACCCCTCCACTTT. Its translation is CASSQGGNNSPLHF. The V call is TRBV3-1, the J call TRBJ1-6; D is unclear. This CDR3 has 14 residues. Germline V gene sequence: CDR1 LGHDT, CDR2 YNNKEL (reference sequence). Trimming took 1 base from V and 5 from J, leaving 6 bases between them.

V is TRBV5-4 and J is TRBJ1-4, with a possible D match to TRBD1 (6 bases). The V gene lost 4 bases and the J gene lost 2 bases, with 15 bases spanning the gap. The CDR3 covers 16 residues. CDR1 is SGHNT, CDR2 YYREEE, per germline (reference sequence). DNA for the CDR3: TGTGCCAGCAGCAAACAGGACAGCCCTACTAATGAAAAACTGTTTTTT. This codes for CASSKQDSPTNEKLFF.

In DNA, the CDR3 is TGCAGTGCTAGTGCCGGACTAGCAACCGGGGAGCTGTTTTTT. The encoded protein is CSASAGLATGELFF. This chain links TRBV20-1 with TRBJ2-2; 8 positions agree with TRBD2. The CDR3 has 14 amino acids. V was pared by 3 bases and J by 5 bases, with 5 bases of the junction left unmatched. CDR1 and CDR2 (germline): DFQATT, SNEGSKA (reference sequence).

This clonotype appeared a single time. The chain employs TRBV20-1 and TRBJ1-2; no definite D call. The CDR3 covers 12 residues. Per the germline V gene, CDR1 is DFQATT and CDR2 is SNEGSKA (reference sequence). V lost 5 bases and J 2 bases, leaving 9 bases between the germline ends. The CDR3 region has the DNA TGCAGTGCTCCGCAAAGGAACTATGGCTACACCTTC. Translation: CSAPQRNYGYTF.

V usage is TRBV5-1 and J usage is TRBJ1-2, with 9 nucleotides matching TRBD1. CDR3 length: 15 amino acids. Germline V CDR1 and CDR2: SGHRS, YFSETQ. Trimming took 3 bases from V and 4 from J; bases not matched to a gene: 7. CDR3: CASSSGQGATYGYTF. The CDR3 region has the DNA TGCGCCAGCAGCTCGGGACAGGGAGCGACCTATGGCTACACCTTC.

This chain connects TRBV27 to TRBJ2-1; no definite D call. Germline values: CDR1 MNHEY, CDR2 SMNVEV (reference sequence). This CDR3 has 17 residues. Trimming removed 2 bases at V and 0 bases at J, with 14 bases between. The CDR3 DNA reads as TGTGCCAGCAGTTTACGTGGTCTCCTGAGCTCCTACAATGAGCAGTTCTTC. Protein sequence: CASSLRGLLSSYNEQFF.